The rows below give T cell receptor beta chains drawn from one sample of a study of blood T cell repertoires in COVID-19. Generated by immunoSEQ multiplex PCR, the TCRdb table keeps only in-frame clones and is missing some. The table has around 130,000 clones, 80% to 85% seen once; the top ten hold 15% to 20%. Sequenced input: PBMCs or T cells enriched from blood (not recorded which). These receptors all come from a man aged 25 to 40 who had recovered from COVID-19. Both conserved end residues are part of each CDR3. Fields, in order: D gene, V gene, J gene, CDR3 protein. A D gene is named only where the DNA matches it firmly.

NA,TRBV11-2,TRBJ1-4,CASSLDRGNEKLFF
NA,TRBV7-9,TRBJ1-1,CASSLSQMNTEAFF
NA,TRBV29-1,TRBJ1-3,CSVRVDTSGNTIYF
NA,TRBV2,TRBJ1-1,CATTENTEAFF
TRBD2,TRBV4-1,TRBJ2-3,CASSQGFRGGPADTQYF
TRBD1,TRBV7-9,TRBJ1-5,CASSFGTGGNQPQHF
TRBD2,TRBV4-1,TRBJ2-1,CASSQELAAYNEQFF
NA,TRBV6-4,TRBJ1-1,CASSVRENTEAFF
NA,TRBV9,TRBJ2-2,CASSVEGQGTGELFF
TRBD2,TRBV9,TRBJ2-7,CASSLTSGKGGEQYF
TRBD1,TRBV30,TRBJ1-2,CAWQGVGYTF
TRBD1,TRBV6-5,TRBJ1-1,CASSRDSYMNTEAFF
TRBD1,TRBV7-3,TRBJ2-7,CASSLTGGGDYEQYF
TRBD2,TRBV19,TRBJ2-1,CASSPLIRTRVPNEQFF
NA,TRBV5-1,TRBJ2-1,CASSLVYGRGNEQFF
NA,TRBV18,TRBJ1-6,CASSTTERSNSPLHF